Below, 28 T cell receptor beta chains from the same sample are listed, as sequenced in a study of blood T cell repertoires in COVID-19. Clones were read by immunoSEQ multiplex PCR, and TCRdb kept only the in-frame ones, dropping some. The profile shows 150,000 to 200,000 clones, around four fifths of them singletons. The specimen was peripheral blood. The source of these receptors is a man in his sixties with COVID-19, enrolled during active disease.

This clone is a singleton in its sample. This rearrangement joins TRBV19 to TRBJ1-2; 7 bases match TRBD1. The CDR3 runs 13 residues. Looked up from germline, CDR1 is LNHDA and CDR2 is SQIVND (reference sequence). With 7 bases clipped from V and 3 bases from J, the junction kept 5 bases outside the gene matches. CDR3 nucleotides: TGTGCCAGTACCTCAACAGGGGACTATGGCTACACCTTC. Protein: CASTSTGDYGYTF.

Concerning this clone: The same CDR3 also results from other DNA sequences found in this sample. The gene calls are TRBV5-1 and TRBJ1-4, with a tentative D call TRBD1 (6 bases). The germline CDR1 and CDR2 sequences are SGHRS and YFSETQ. The CDR3 loop spans 14 amino acids. V lost 2 bases and J lost 4, with 9 bases in between. This CDR3 is CASSLQGYNEKLFF. The CDR3 DNA follows: TGCGCCAGCAGCTTACAGGGCTATAATGAAAAACTGTTTTTT.

V usage is TRBV6-5 and J usage is TRBJ1-2, with D perhaps TRBD1 (5 bases). The CDR3 sequence is 13 residues long. Trimming left V 7 bases short and J 8 bases short, with 17 bases between. Looked up from germline, CDR1 is MNHEY and CDR2 is SVGAGI. CDR3 sequence reads: CASKHRQPEGYTF. As DNA, the CDR3 is TGTGCCAGCAAACATCGACAGCCCGAAGGCTACACCTTC.

This chain joins TRBV11-3 and TRBJ2-2, with TRBD2 matching 7 bases. Trimming cost V 1 base and J 5 bases; bases outside gene matches: 4. Germline V gene data show CDR1 as SGHNT and CDR2 as YENEEA. The CDR3 is 15 residues long. Here the CDR3 DNA reads TGTGCCAGCAGCTTAGTCGGGACTAAGACCGGGGAGCTGTTTTTT. Protein sequence: CASSLVGTKTGELFF.

CDR3 DNA: TGTGCCAGCAGTTATATTGGCAATCAGCCCCAGCATTTT. Its protein is CASSYIGNQPQHF. The chain combines TRBV27 with TRBJ1-5; D remains ambiguous. CDR1 is MNHEY, CDR2 SMNVEV, per germline (reference sequence). CDR3 size: 13 residues. The V gene lost 4 bases and the J gene lost 2 bases, with 6 bases spanning the gap.

In its sample, this clone was seen a few times. V usage is TRBV4-2 and J usage is TRBJ1-2, with D possibly being TRBD1 (5 bases). The CDR3 sequence is 13 residues long. The V end lost 5 bases, the J end lost 2 bases, and 9 bases lay between the germline ends. CDR1 LGHNA and CDR2 YNFKEQ come from the germline V gene. CDR3 amino acids: CASSARGNYGYTF. Written as DNA, the CDR3 is TGTGCCAGCAGCGCCCGGGGGAACTATGGCTACACCTTC.

The chain joins TRBV6-5 to TRBJ1-2; the D is unclear. The V end was cut by 5 bases, the J end by 8 bases, with 12 bases between. CDR3 length: 12 residues. Germline V lookup: CDR1 MNHEY, CDR2 SVGAGI. DNA of the CDR3: TGTGCCAGCAGTCCCGAGGGCGGGGGCTACACCTTC. Its translation: CASSPEGGGYTF.

The rearrangement uses TRBV25-1 and TRBJ1-2; possible D gene TRBD1, 5 bases. The CDR3 loop spans 12 amino acids. Per germline, CDR1 MGHDK and CDR2 SYGVNS. The V end lost 2 bases, the J end lost 9 bases, and 10 bases lay between the germline ends. This CDR3 is CASSEGGISYTF. The CDR3 DNA reads as TGTGCCAGCAGTGAAGGGGGGATCAGCTACACCTTC.

The genes are TRBV24-1 and TRBJ2-5; D not resolved. Germline-derived CDR1 and CDR2 are KGHDR and SFDVKD. V lost 9 bases to trimming and J lost 1 base, with 11 bases between them. The CDR3 sequence is 13 residues long. In nucleotides, the CDR3 is TGTGCCACCTCCCATTACTCCCAAGAGACCCAGTACTTC. Translation: CATSHYSQETQYF.

The V gene is TRBV7-3, the J gene TRBJ2-1; 10 bases line up with TRBD2. There are 15 residues in the CDR3. V shed 5 bases, J shed 2 bases, and the junction held 3 bases outside the gene matches. Germline V gene sequence: CDR1 SGHTA, CDR2 FQGTGA. CDR3 sequence reads: CASSQREGPYNEQFF. CDR3 coding DNA: TGTGCCAGCAGCCAGCGGGAGGGCCCCTACAATGAGCAGTTCTTC.

This chain uses TRBV29-1 with TRBJ1-2; TRBD1 agrees at 8 bases. The CDR3 is 13 amino acids. Unmatched junction bases numbered 5, after V lost 4 bases and J lost 4 bases. Per germline, CDR1 SQVTM and CDR2 ANQGSEA. CDR3 DNA: TGCAGCGTTGGTGGACAGGGTGGCTATGGCTACACCTTC. The encoded protein is CSVGGQGGYGYTF.

This rearrangement joins TRBV5-1 to TRBJ1-5; no firm D call. The V gene lost 4 bases and the J gene lost 5 bases, with 13 bases spanning the gap. The CDR3 runs to 14 residues. Looked up from germline, CDR1 is SGHRS and CDR2 is YFSETQ. Here the CDR3 reads CASSPEGIYQPQHF. As DNA, the CDR3 is TGCGCCAGCAGCCCGGAGGGCATATATCAGCCCCAGCATTTT.

The CDR3 sequence: CASRRDGDYGYTF. The CDR3 DNA follows: TGTGCCAGCAGGCGGGACGGAGACTATGGCTACACCTTC. V usage is TRBV2 and J usage is TRBJ1-2; a possible D gene is TRBD1 (5 bases). V was trimmed by 6 bases and J by 3 bases, leaving 11 bases between them. Germline CDR1 reads SNHLY; CDR2 reads FYNNEI. The length of the CDR3 is 13 residues.

The chain is built from TRBV3-1 (or the pseudogene TRBV3-2) and TRBJ2-3, with a weak D call TRBD2 (7 bases). Looked up from germline, CDR1 is LGHDT and CDR2 is YNNKEL (reference sequence). CDR3 length: 17 residues. V was cut by 1 base and J by 4 bases, with 18 bases left in between. The CDR3 loop is CASSQARGLKAADTQYF. DNA for the CDR3: TGTGCCAGCAGCCAAGCCAGGGGACTAAAGGCAGCAGATACGCAGTATTTT.

The rearrangement uses TRBV5-4 and TRBJ1-1; D is undetermined. The germline V and J ends were trimmed by 6 bases and 2 bases, with 8 bases remaining between them. This CDR3 is built from 12 residues. Germline-derived CDR1 and CDR2 are SGHNT and YYREEE (reference sequence). In DNA form, the CDR3 reads TGTGCCAGCAAGGAGGGAAACACTGAAGCTTTCTTT. As protein: CASKEGNTEAFF.

V is TRBV9 and J is TRBJ2-1, with 8 bases matching TRBD2. V shed 3 bases and J 8 bases; nucleotides not matched to a gene: 7. CDR3 size: 14 residues. Germline V gene data show CDR1 as SGDLS and CDR2 as YYNGEE. This CDR3 is CASSAGGNRDEQFF. The DNA for the CDR3 is TGTGCCAGCAGCGCGGGGGGGAACAGGGATGAGCAGTTCTTC.

J is TRBJ2-7 and V is TRBV11-2; D unresolved. This CDR3 comprises 14 residues. V gave up 0 bases and J gave up 0 bases, with 6 bases separating them. In germline, CDR1 is SGHAT, CDR2 FQNNGV. The CDR3 DNA reads as TGTGCCAGCAGCTTAGATCTCAGCTCCTACGAGCAGTACTTC. It codes for CASSLDLSSYEQYF.

The chain uses TRBV6-6 and TRBJ1-4, with 8 bases aligning to TRBD1. This CDR3 has 15 residues. Germline CDR1 is MNHNY and CDR2 is SVGAGI (reference sequence). V lost 6 bases, J lost 2 bases, and 5 bases stayed unmatched. In DNA, the CDR3 is TGTGCCAGCAGACCCAACAGGGGGACTAATGAAAAACTGTTTTTT. Protein: CASRPNRGTNEKLFF.

The V gene is TRBV20-1, the J gene TRBJ1-3; tentatively, D is TRBD1 (5 bases). The germline V and J ends were trimmed by 3 bases and 2 bases, with 8 bases remaining between them. This CDR3 contains 13 residues. Germline CDR1 reads DFQATT; CDR2 reads SNEGSKA (reference sequence). CDR3 sequence: CSASRGTGNTIYF. The CDR3 DNA is TGCAGTGCTAGTCGGGGGACTGGAAACACCATATATTTT.

In nucleotides, the CDR3 is TGTGCCAGTAGCCCGGACAGGGCCGGAAACACCATATATTTT. This sequence encodes CASSPDRAGNTIYF. J is TRBJ1-3 and V is TRBV19; 8 positions agree with TRBD1. From germline, CDR1 is LNHDA and CDR2 SQIVND (reference sequence). The V gene end was trimmed by 6 bases and the J gene end by 4 bases; junction bases not matched to a gene: 5. The CDR3 loop spans 14 amino acids.

The gene calls are TRBV5-6 and TRBJ1-2; 7 bases line up with TRBD1. V gave up 3 bases and J gave up 7 bases; unmatched junction bases: 12. The CDR3 is made up of 15 amino acids. Per germline, CDR1 SGHDT and CDR2 YYEEEE. CDR3 nucleotide sequence: TGTGCCAGCAGCTCCCACCGACAGGGCCTGGGTGGCTACACCTTC. Translated: CASSSHRQGLGGYTF.

The V and J genes are TRBV3-1 (or the pseudogene TRBV3-2) and TRBJ1-3; D uncertain. Between the trimmed V and J ends, which lost 4 bases and 0 bases, there was a span of 13 bases. This CDR3 has 16 amino acids. CDR1 is LGHDT and CDR2 is YNNKEL in the germline V gene (reference sequence). The CDR3 spells CASSPARGSSGNTIYF. The DNA of the CDR3 is TGTGCCAGCAGCCCGGCACGCGGCTCCTCTGGAAACACCATATATTTT.

The V gene is TRBV5-4, the J gene TRBJ2-5; tentatively, D is TRBD2 (6 bases). CDR1 is SGHNT and CDR2 is YYREEE in the germline V gene (reference sequence). V was pared by 4 bases and J by 3 bases, with 13 bases between. This CDR3 is 14 amino acids long. CDR3 amino acids: CASSSMGGKETQYF. The CDR3 DNA is TGTGCCAGCAGCAGTATGGGCGGGAAAGAGACCCAGTACTTC.

The CDR3 here is CASSSRVASGNTGELFF. CDR3 nucleotide sequence: TGTGCCAGCAGCTCCCGGGTGGCTAGCGGGAACACCGGGGAGCTGTTTTTT. J is TRBJ2-2 and V is TRBV14; the match to TRBD2 covers 7 bases. Germline CDR1 is SGHDN and CDR2 is FVKESK. The CDR3 length is 17 residues. After removal of 5 bases from V and 1 base from J, the junction contained 10 bases not matched to a gene.

The chain combines TRBV29-1 with TRBJ2-2; D remains unclear. This CDR3 contains 12 residues. Germline assignment: CDR1 SQVTM and CDR2 ANQGSEA. With 7 bases removed from V and 4 bases from J, the gap between germline ends came to 10 bases. The CDR3 loop is CSAHRGTGELFF. CDR3 nucleotide sequence: TGCAGCGCCCACCGCGGCACCGGGGAGCTGTTTTTT.

V is TRBV28 and J is TRBJ2-7; 11 positions agree with TRBD1. Losses at the gene ends were 4 bases for V and 0 bases for J; bases not matched to a gene: 5. The CDR3 loop spans 16 amino acids. Looked up from germline, CDR1 is MDHEN and CDR2 is SYDVKM. The chain's CDR3 is CASSSGTGGSSYEQYF. The DNA of the CDR3 is TGTGCCAGCAGTTCCGGGACAGGGGGTTCCTCCTACGAGCAGTACTTC.

The chain has TRBV7-8 and TRBJ1-5; D call uncertain. V was cut by 0 bases and J by 5 bases, with 17 bases left in between. Germline V CDR1 and CDR2: SGHVS, FQNEAQ. The CDR3 is made up of 17 amino acids. The CDR3 loop is CASSLAAADFFHQPQHF. The CDR3 DNA is TGTGCCAGCAGCTTAGCTGCTGCGGACTTCTTTCATCAGCCCCAGCATTTT.

The chain is built from TRBV4-1 and TRBJ2-2; D is possibly TRBD1 (5 bases). Germline CDR1 and CDR2: MGHRA and YSYEKL. V was trimmed by 4 bases and J by 1 base, leaving 10 bases between them. This CDR3 contains 15 residues. The CDR3 region has the DNA TGCGCCAGCAGCCTGTTGACAGTGAACACCGGGGAGCTGTTTTTT. Amino acids: CASSLLTVNTGELFF.